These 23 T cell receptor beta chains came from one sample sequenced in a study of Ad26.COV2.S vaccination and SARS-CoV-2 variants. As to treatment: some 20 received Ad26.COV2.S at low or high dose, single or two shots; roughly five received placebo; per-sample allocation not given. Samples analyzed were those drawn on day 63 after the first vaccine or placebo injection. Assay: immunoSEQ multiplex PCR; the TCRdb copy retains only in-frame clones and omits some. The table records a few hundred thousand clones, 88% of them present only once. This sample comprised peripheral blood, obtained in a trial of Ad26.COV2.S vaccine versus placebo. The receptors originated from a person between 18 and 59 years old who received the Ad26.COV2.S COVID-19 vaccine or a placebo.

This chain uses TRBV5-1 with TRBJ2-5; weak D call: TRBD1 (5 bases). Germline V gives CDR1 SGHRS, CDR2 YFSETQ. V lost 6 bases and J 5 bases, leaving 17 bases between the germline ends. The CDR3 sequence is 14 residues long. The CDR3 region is CASTSSQGTETQYF. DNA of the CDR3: TGCGCCAGCACCTCGAGCCAGGGAACGGAGACCCAGTACTTC.

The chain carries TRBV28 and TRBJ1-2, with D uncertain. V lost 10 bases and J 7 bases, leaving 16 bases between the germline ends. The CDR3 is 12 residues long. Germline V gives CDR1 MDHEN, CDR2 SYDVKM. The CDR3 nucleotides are TGTGCCACCGAACGGGCGGCGGGTGGCTACACCTTC. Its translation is CATERAAGGYTF.

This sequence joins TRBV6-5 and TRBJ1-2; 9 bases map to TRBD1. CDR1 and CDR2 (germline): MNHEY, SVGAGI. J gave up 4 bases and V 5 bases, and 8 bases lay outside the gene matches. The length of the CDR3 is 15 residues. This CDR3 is CASSRGDREAYGYTF. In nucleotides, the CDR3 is TGTGCCAGCAGTCGCGGGGACAGGGAAGCCTATGGCTACACCTTC.

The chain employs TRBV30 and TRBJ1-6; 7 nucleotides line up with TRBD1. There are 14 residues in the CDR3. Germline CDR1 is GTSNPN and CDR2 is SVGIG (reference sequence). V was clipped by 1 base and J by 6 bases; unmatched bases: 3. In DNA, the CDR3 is TGTGCCTGGAGTGGACAGGGCGGTAATTCACCCCTCCACTTT. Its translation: CAWSGQGGNSPLHF.

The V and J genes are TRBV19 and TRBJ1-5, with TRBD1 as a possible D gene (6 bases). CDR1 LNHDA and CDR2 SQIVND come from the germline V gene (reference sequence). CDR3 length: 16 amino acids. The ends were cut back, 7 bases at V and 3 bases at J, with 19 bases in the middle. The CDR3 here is CASTDRRNRHNQPQHF. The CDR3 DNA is TGTGCCAGTACCGACAGGAGGAACAGACACAATCAGCCCCAGCATTTT.

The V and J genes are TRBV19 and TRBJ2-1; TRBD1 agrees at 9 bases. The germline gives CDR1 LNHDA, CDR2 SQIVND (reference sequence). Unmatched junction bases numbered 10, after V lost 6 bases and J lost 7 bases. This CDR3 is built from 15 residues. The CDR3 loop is CASSTTGGARNEQFF. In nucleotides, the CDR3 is TGTGCCAGTAGCACCACAGGGGGCGCCCGAAATGAGCAGTTCTTC.

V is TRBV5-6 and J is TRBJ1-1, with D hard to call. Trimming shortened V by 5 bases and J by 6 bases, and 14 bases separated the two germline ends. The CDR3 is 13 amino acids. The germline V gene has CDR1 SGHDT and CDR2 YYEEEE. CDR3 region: CASRGVLGAEAFF. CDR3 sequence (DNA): TGTGCCAGCAGGGGTGTGTTGGGCGCTGAAGCTTTCTTT.

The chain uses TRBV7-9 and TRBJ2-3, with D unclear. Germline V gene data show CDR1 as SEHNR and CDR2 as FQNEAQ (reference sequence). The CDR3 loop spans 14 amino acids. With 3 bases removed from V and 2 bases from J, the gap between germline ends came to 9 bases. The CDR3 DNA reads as TGTGCCAGCAGCTTTCTAAGGCTCACAGATACGCAGTATTTT. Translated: CASSFLRLTDTQYF.

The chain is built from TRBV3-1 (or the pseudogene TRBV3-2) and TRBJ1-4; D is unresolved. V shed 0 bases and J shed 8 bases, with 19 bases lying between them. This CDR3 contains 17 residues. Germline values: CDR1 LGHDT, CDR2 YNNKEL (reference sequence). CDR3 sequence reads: CASSQDRGPESFEKLFF. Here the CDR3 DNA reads TGTGCCAGCAGCCAAGACAGAGGGCCAGAGTCCTTCGAAAAACTGTTTTTT.

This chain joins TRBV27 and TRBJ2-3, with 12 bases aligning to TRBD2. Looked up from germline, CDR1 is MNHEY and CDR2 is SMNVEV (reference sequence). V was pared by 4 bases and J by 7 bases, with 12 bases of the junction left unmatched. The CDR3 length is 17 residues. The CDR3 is CASSSSLSLAGGHTQYF. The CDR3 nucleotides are TGTGCCAGCAGTTCCTCGCTATCACTAGCGGGGGGTCATACGCAGTATTTT.

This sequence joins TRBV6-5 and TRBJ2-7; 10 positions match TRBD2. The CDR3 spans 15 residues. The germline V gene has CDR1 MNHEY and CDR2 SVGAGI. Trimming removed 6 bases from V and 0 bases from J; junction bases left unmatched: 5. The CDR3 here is CASRAGTSVSYEQYF. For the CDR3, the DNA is TGTGCCAGCAGAGCTGGGACTAGCGTCTCCTACGAGCAGTACTTC.

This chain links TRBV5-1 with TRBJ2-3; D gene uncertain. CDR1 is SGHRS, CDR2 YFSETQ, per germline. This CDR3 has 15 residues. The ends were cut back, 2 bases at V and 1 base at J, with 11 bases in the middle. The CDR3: CASSFGAGRTDTQYF. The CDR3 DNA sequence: TGCGCCAGCAGCTTCGGAGCCGGCCGCACAGATACGCAGTATTTT.

CDR3 coding DNA: TGTGCCAGCAGCTCCAGACTAGCGGCCCTCTCCTACGAGCAGTACTTC. It is translated as CASSSRLAALSYEQYF. The chain combines TRBV11-2 with TRBJ2-7, with 9 bases lining up with TRBD2. The CDR3 has 16 amino acids. The germline V gene has CDR1 SGHAT and CDR2 FQNNGV. Trimming cost V 4 bases and J 0 bases; bases outside gene matches: 7.

CDR3: CASSQLGLTNEKLFF. The CDR3 coding sequence is TGTGCCAGCAGCCAACTGGGGCTGACTAATGAAAAACTGTTTTTT. The chain couples TRBV4-2 to TRBJ1-4, with D possibly matching TRBD1 (5 bases). The CDR3 has 15 residues. Germline-derived CDR1 and CDR2 are LGHNA and YNFKEQ. The V end lost 2 bases, the J end lost 2 bases, and 9 bases lay between the germline ends.

The CDR3 reads CASSSGTGGYSNQPQHF. For the CDR3, the DNA is TGTGCCAGCAGCTCCGGGACAGGGGGTTATAGCAATCAGCCCCAGCATTTT. The chain has TRBV7-8 and TRBJ1-5; 11 bases agree with TRBD1. After removal of 4 bases from V and 0 bases from J, the junction contained 5 bases not matched to a gene. This CDR3 has 17 amino acids. Germline CDR1 reads SGHVS; CDR2 reads FQNEAQ.

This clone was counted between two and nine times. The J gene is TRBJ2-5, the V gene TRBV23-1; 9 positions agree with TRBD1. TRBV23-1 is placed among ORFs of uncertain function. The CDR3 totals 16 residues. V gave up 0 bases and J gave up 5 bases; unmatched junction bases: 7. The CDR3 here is CASSQSVDRGVETQYF. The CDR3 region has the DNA TGCGCCAGCAGTCAATCGGTGGACAGGGGAGTGGAGACCCAGTACTTC.

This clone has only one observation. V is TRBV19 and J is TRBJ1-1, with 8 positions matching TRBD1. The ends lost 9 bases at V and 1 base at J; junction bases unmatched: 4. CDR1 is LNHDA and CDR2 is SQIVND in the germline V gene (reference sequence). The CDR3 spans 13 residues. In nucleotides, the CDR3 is TGTGCCAGGCCGACAGGGGCGAACACTGAAGCTTTCTTT. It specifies CARPTGANTEAFF.

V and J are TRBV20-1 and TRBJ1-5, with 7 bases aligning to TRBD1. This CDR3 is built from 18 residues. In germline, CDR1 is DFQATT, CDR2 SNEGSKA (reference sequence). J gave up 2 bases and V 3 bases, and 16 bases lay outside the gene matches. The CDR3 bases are TGCAGTGCTAGTCCCCCCGGCTGGCAGGGGGGTGGCAATCAGCCCCAGCATTTT. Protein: CSASPPGWQGGGNQPQHF.

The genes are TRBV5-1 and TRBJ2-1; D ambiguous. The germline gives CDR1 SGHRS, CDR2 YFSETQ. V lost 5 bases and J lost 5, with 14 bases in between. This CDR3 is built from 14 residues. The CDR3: CASSVSPNNNEQFF. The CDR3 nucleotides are TGCGCCAGCAGTGTAAGCCCCAATAACAATGAGCAGTTCTTC.

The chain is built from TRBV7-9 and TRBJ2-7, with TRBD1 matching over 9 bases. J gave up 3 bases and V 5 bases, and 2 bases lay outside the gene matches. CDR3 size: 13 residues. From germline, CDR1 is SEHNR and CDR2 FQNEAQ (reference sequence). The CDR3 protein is CASSQDRGYEQYF. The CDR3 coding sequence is TGTGCCAGCAGCCAGGACAGGGGCTACGAGCAGTACTTC.

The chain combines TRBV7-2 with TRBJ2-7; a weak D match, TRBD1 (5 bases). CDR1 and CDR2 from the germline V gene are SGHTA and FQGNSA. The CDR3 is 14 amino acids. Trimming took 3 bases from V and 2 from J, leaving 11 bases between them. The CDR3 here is CASSFSSGTYEQYF. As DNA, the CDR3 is TGTGCCAGCAGCTTCAGTTCAGGGACCTACGAGCAGTACTTC.

CDR3 nucleotide sequence: TGTGCCTGGACGCCAGGGACAGGGAACGAGCAGTACTTC. Its protein product is CAWTPGTGNEQYF. The V and J genes are TRBV30 and TRBJ2-7; 9 nucleotides align to TRBD1. Germline V gives CDR1 GTSNPN, CDR2 SVGIG (reference sequence). There are 13 residues in the CDR3. Germline trimming cut 4 bases from V and 5 bases from J; bases unmatched to any gene: 6.

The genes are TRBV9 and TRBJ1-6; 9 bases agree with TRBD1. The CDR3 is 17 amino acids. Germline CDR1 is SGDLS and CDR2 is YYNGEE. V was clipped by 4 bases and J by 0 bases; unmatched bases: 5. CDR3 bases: TGTGCCAGCAGCCGGGAGGGACAGGGCTCCTATAATTCACCCCTCCACTTT. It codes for CASSREGQGSYNSPLHF. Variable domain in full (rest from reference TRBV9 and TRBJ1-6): DSGVTQTPKHLITATGQRVTLRCSPRSGDLSVYWYQQSLDQGLQFLIQYYNGEERAKGNILERFSAQQFPDLHSELNLSSLELGDSALYFCASSREGQGSYNSPLHFGNGTRLTVT.